The 14 T cell receptor beta chains reported below all come from one sample, sequenced in a study of CD8 T cells in ankylosing spondylitis. MiXCR was run by TCRdb on the 5' RACE reads, yielding one entry per CDR3 protein. The data hold a few hundred thousand distinct CDR3 sequences, with 20% to 30% observed a single time. The source material was blood, either unsorted or a sorted T cell fraction (not recorded which). The receptors were sampled from a male donor with ankylosing spondylitis or in good health (not recorded which).

At least ten counts were recorded for this clonotype. The chain recombines TRBV28 with TRBJ2-7; possibly TRBD1 or TRBD2 for D (5 bases each). Trimming left V 2 bases short and J 1 base short, with 9 bases between. Germline CDR1 MDHEN, CDR2 SYDVKM. CDR3 length: 14 amino acids. CDR3 amino acids: CASSLGTLSYEQYF. The CDR3 region has the DNA TGTGCCAGCAGTTTAGGGACGCTTTCCTACGAGCAGTACTTC. The complete variable domain, with remaining parts taken from reference TRBV28 and TRBJ2-7, reads DVKVTQSSRYLVKRTGEKVFLECVQDMDHENMFWYRQDPGLGLRLIYFSYDVKMKEKGDIPEGYSVSREKKERFSLILESASTNQTSMYLCASSLGTLSYEQYFGPGTRLTVT.

This chain links TRBV12-3 or TRBV12-4 with TRBJ2-7; tentative D call: TRBD1 (6 bases). With 0 bases removed from V and 0 bases from J, the gap between germline ends came to 9 bases. The CDR3 spans 15 residues. The CDR3 DNA follows: TGTGCCAGCAGTTTAGCGGGGGCTACCTCCTACGAGCAGTACTTC. Translation: CASSLAGATSYEQYF.

The V and J genes are TRBV5-5 and TRBJ1-1; D remains ambiguous. Trimming removed 1 base at V and 3 bases at J, with 13 bases between. This CDR3 spans 15 amino acids. From germline, CDR1 is SGHKS and CDR2 YYEKEE (reference sequence). The CDR3 DNA reads as TGTGCCAGCAGCTTGAGGTACCGAACTGACACTGAAGCTTTCTTT. This sequence encodes CASSLRYRTDTEAFF.

The chain has TRBV10-3 and TRBJ2-7; tentative D call: TRBD2 (6 bases). Germline assignment: CDR1 ENHRY and CDR2 SYGVKD. The CDR3 spans 15 residues. With 11 bases removed from V and 4 bases from J, the gap between germline ends came to 24 bases. CDR3 region: CASKGGGMTIYEQYF. The CDR3, as DNA: TGTGCCTCCAAAGGTGGCGGGATGACAATTTACGAGCAGTACTTC.

This clonotype came up a few times. The gene calls are TRBV20-1 and TRBJ2-7; 14 nucleotides align to TRBD2. After removal of 2 bases from V and 3 bases from J, the junction contained 12 bases not matched to a gene. This CDR3 has 18 residues. Looked up from germline, CDR1 is DFQATT and CDR2 is SNEGSKA (reference sequence). The chain's CDR3 is CSARISGTSGGRLYEQYF. The CDR3 DNA reads TGCAGTGCTAGAATATCCGGGACTAGCGGGGGACGACTCTACGAGCAGTACTTC.

This clonotype was observed many times. The chain couples TRBV11-2 to TRBJ1-2; D not resolved. The CDR3 extends over 14 amino acids. Per the germline V gene, CDR1 is SGHAT and CDR2 is FQNNGV. The ends were cut back, 4 bases at V and 8 bases at J, with 17 bases in the middle. CDR3 sequence (DNA): TGTGCCAGCAGCTCGCTACGAGGAGGGCTGGGCTACACCTTC. Amino acid sequence: CASSSLRGGLGYTF.

This clonotype has just a few counts. V usage is TRBV27 and J usage is TRBJ1-2, with 9 bases matching TRBD1. Trimming removed 5 bases from V and 8 bases from J; junction bases left unmatched: 12. From germline, CDR1 is MNHEY and CDR2 SMNVEV (reference sequence). CDR3 size: 15 residues. CDR3 DNA: TGTGCCAGCAGTAAAACTGGACAGGGGTTGGGAGGCTACACCTTC. Protein: CASSKTGQGLGGYTF.

This clonotype was detected only a few times. This chain connects TRBV29-1 to TRBJ1-1; 9 positions match TRBD1. CDR3 size: 15 residues. V lost 7 bases, J lost 2 bases, and 11 bases stayed unmatched. Per the germline V gene, CDR1 is SQVTM and CDR2 is ANQGSEA. This chain's CDR3 is CSESPGTGINTEAFF. The CDR3 DNA reads as TGCAGCGAAAGTCCCGGGACAGGGATCAACACTGAAGCTTTCTTT.

This clonotype was observed many times. The chain employs TRBV7-2 and TRBJ1-1; D may be TRBD1 (6 bases). CDR1 is SGHTA and CDR2 is FQGNSA in the germline V gene. This CDR3 has 13 residues. V shed 1 base and J shed 4 bases, with 7 bases lying between them. The CDR3 region is CASSLDRATEAFF. CDR3 DNA: TGTGCCAGCAGCTTAGACAGGGCCACTGAAGCTTTCTTT.

The chain couples TRBV6-1 to TRBJ1-1; no firm D call. Germline V gene lookup returns CDR1 MNHNS and CDR2 SASEGT. V lost 1 base to trimming and J lost 11 bases, with 5 bases between them. The CDR3 sequence is 10 residues long. CDR3 nucleotides: TGTGCCAGCAGTGAAGTTGTGGCTTTCTTT. Translated: CASSEVVAFF.

This clonotype was counted only a few times. This chain links TRBV29-1 with TRBJ2-3; no clear D gene. Germline CDR1 is SQVTM and CDR2 is ANQGSEA. V lost 5 bases and J lost 1, with 13 bases in between. The CDR3 sequence is 14 residues long. The CDR3 DNA sequence: TGCAGCGTTCAAGGCCTCCGAGGCACAGATACGCAGTATTTT. It translates to CSVQGLRGTDTQYF.

This clonotype was recorded a few times. The chain joins TRBV20-1 to TRBJ1-1, with 8 bases aligning to TRBD1. V lost 0 bases, J lost 4 bases, and 1 base stayed unmatched. CDR3 length: 13 amino acids. The germline V gene has CDR1 DFQATT and CDR2 SNEGSKA (reference sequence). The CDR3 here is CSARDGQGTEAFF. DNA of the CDR3: TGCAGTGCTAGAGATGGACAGGGCACTGAAGCTTTCTTT.

This clonotype was found a few times. V is TRBV12-3 or TRBV12-4 and J is TRBJ2-1, with D tentatively TRBD2 (5 bases). Trimming shortened V by 2 bases and J by 0 bases, and 11 bases separated the two germline ends. The CDR3 totals 16 residues. In nucleotides, the CDR3 is TGTGCCAGCAGTTTAACCCTAGCCCGCTCCTACAATGAGCAGTTCTTC. Translating gives CASSLTLARSYNEQFF.

In its sample, this clonotype was seen a few times. V usage is TRBV15 and J usage is TRBJ2-3; 9 bases are a match to TRBD2. Germline V lookup: CDR1 LNHNV, CDR2 YYDKDF (reference sequence). The CDR3 totals 16 residues. V trimming: 3 bases; J trimming: 5 bases; junction bases outside the gene matches: 9. DNA for the CDR3: TGTGCCACCAGCAGCCAGGCGGGGGGGCATGGAGATACGCAGTATTTT. Translated: CATSSQAGGHGDTQYF. The full variable domain, with the rest looked up from reference TRBV15 and TRBJ2-3, is DAMVIQNPRYQVTQFGKPVTLSCSQTLNHNVMYWYQQKSSQAPKLLFHYYDKDFNNEADTPDNFQSRRPNTSFCFLDIRSPGLGDTAMYLCATSSQAGGHGDTQYFGPGTRLTVL.